Sequencing of this T cell receptor (delta chain) was carried out in a study of Vδ1+ human thymocytes. General study findings and limits: Despite high sort purity, about a fifth of thymic T cell receptor delta sequences were Vdelta2. Thymic TRG and TRD repertoires appeared highly polyclonal.

This clone was recorded a few times. Its antigen is not identified. The CDR3 loop spans 17 amino acids. V was trimmed by 0 bases and J by 3 bases, leaving 17 bases between them. The germline gives CDR1 TSWWSYY, CDR2 QGS. Thymocytes were sorted as CD3+ TCRVdelta1+ TCRVdelta2- after alphabeta T cell depletion. Sequences come from RNA converted to cDNA by reverse transcription. The CDR3 regions were amplified by multiplex PCR from V-gene primers to a constant-region primer. TCRdb re-called the multiplex PCR reads with CATT. The sample has about 50,000 delta-chain clones; over 13% are singletons. Sequences were obtained from Vdelta1+ gamma-delta thymocytes from the thymus. Subset indicated: FACS-sorted CD3+ TCRalphabeta- TCRVdelta1+ TCRVdelta2- thymocytes. The gene calls are TRDV1 and TRDJ1; maybe TRDD3 (6 bases). The TCR comes from a girl less than two years old who had congenital heart surgery. CDR3 loop: CALGELYFGGDSDKLIF. As DNA, the CDR3 is TGTGCTCTTGGGGAACTTTATTTCGGGGGAGACTCCGATAAACTCATCTTT.